This T cell receptor beta chain was found in a study of molecular identifiers for immune sequencing clone quantification. V shed 3 bases and J 3 bases; nucleotides not matched to a gene: 6. The CDR3 runs 14 residues. CDR1 is DFQATT and CDR2 is SNEGSKA in the germline V gene (reference sequence). TCRdb reprocessed the PCR reads with MiXCR, giving one entry per CDR3 protein. The sample lists 490,000 or so distinct CDR3 sequences; approximately 25% were seen once. With regard to this clonotype: Its antigen is as yet unknown.

Whole-study findings and limits: Investigators reportedly could detect spiked Jurkat TCR RNA from one cell among 950,000 or so naive cells.

The sequenced sample was naive CD8+ T cells from blood, with Jurkat cell RNA spiked in. Subset denoted: FACS-sorted CD8+CD4-CCR7+CD45RA+ naive T cells. The chain uses TRBV20-1 and TRBJ2-7; 9 bases line up with TRBD2. This receptor was identified in a human donor in good health. Some libraries in this study had Jurkat cell RNA spiked in. CDR3 sequence (DNA): TGCAGTGCTAGGGGCGGGGGGGCATACTACGAGCAGTACTTC. This translates into CSARGGGAYYEQYF.